This T cell receptor (beta chain) came from a study of vaccination effects on CD4 cells after COVID-19. This CDR3 spans 16 amino acids. CDR1 and CDR2 from the germline V gene are SNHLY and FYNNEI. The J segment lost 8 bases and the V segment lost 1 base, leaving 8 bases of the junction unmatched. Whole-study findings and limits: Long after vaccination, the clones induced by infection and by vaccine shrank markedly in size.

Peptide-pool stimulation followed by sequencing identified expanded antigen-specific CD4+ clonotypes in the ViraFEST assay. Subsequent to about 10 days of culture, CD4+ T cells were isolated. Vaccine administered to participants consisted of two doses of either BNT162b2 or mRNA-1273. A half-medium replacement with IL-2 medium was carried out on days 3 and 7. Produced via immunoSEQ multiplex PCR; TCRdb's table is partial and in-frame only. The repertoire holds over 50,000 clones, with around three quarters as singletons. Remarks on this clone: Its antigen remains unknown.

Sequenced material: CD4+ T cells from PBMCs cultured with HCoV-229E spike peptides, taken after COVID-19 vaccination. The TCR was taken from a human donor who received a COVID-19 vaccine. This rearrangement joins TRBV2 to TRBJ2-1, with 10 nucleotides matching TRBD2. CDR3 nucleotides: TGTGCCAGCAGTGAAGTTCGAGCGGGGGGGATAGATGAGCAGTTCTTC. Translating gives CASSEVRAGGIDEQFF.